One sample yielded the 28 T cell receptor beta chains listed below, sequenced in a study of cytomegalovirus exposure and HLA in healthy donors. PCR was performed using 60 Vbeta and 13 Jbeta primers. TCRdb's table, derived via immunoSEQ multiplex PCR, lists solely in-frame clones and lacks some. The sample lists about 130,000 clones; roughly 76% were seen once. The source material was PBMCs. The receptors originated from a woman aged 60-75 years in good health and CMV-seropositive.

This chain links TRBV4-1 with TRBJ2-7; D gene uncertain. There are 15 residues in the CDR3. The germline V and J ends were trimmed by 0 bases and 1 base, with 10 bases remaining between them. CDR1 MGHRA and CDR2 YSYEKL come from the germline V gene. For the CDR3, the DNA is TGCGCCAGCAGCCAAGACCACCGAGAGTCCTACGAGCAGTACTTC. Amino acid sequence: CASSQDHRESYEQYF.

This chain uses TRBV15 with TRBJ1-2; TRBD1 aligns across 9 bases. Trimming took 5 bases from V and 3 from J; bases not matched to a gene: 4. The CDR3 runs 14 residues. Germline V gene lookup returns CDR1 LNHNV and CDR2 YYDKDF (reference sequence). CDR3 nucleotides: TGTGCCACCAGCGGGGGACAGGGAGACTATGGCTACACCTTC. It is translated as CATSGGQGDYGYTF.

The chain carries TRBV19 and TRBJ1-5, with D unresolved. This CDR3 comprises 14 residues. V lost 0 bases and J lost 3, with 6 bases in between. Germline CDR1 reads LNHDA; CDR2 reads SQIVND (reference sequence). The CDR3 region is CASSIDSSNQPQHF. In DNA form, the CDR3 reads TGTGCCAGTAGTATAGATAGTTCCAATCAGCCCCAGCATTTT.

This clone was found once. The rearrangement uses TRBV4-1 and TRBJ2-5; 8 nucleotides align to TRBD1. Germline trimming cut 0 bases from V and 5 bases from J; bases unmatched to any gene: 5. CDR1 and CDR2 (germline): MGHRA, YSYEKL. This CDR3 has 15 residues. CDR3 bases: TGCGCCAGCAGCCAAGAGGGCAGGGGGCTGGAGACCCAGTACTTC. Its translation: CASSQEGRGLETQYF.

In its sample, this clone was seen a few times. V is TRBV28 and J is TRBJ1-6; 11 bases are shared with TRBD1. The V and J ends lost 2 bases and 9 bases, in that order; junction bases with no gene match: 6. The germline gives CDR1 MDHEN, CDR2 SYDVKM. The CDR3 contains 16 residues. The chain's CDR3 is CASSLGGTGGGSPLHF. CDR3 coding DNA: TGTGCCAGCAGTTTAGGAGGGACAGGGGGAGGTTCACCCCTCCACTTT.

The chain has TRBV10-3 and TRBJ1-5; 9 bases line up with TRBD1. The CDR3 runs to 13 residues. Looked up from germline, CDR1 is ENHRY and CDR2 is SYGVKD. Trimming cost V 10 bases and J 4 bases; bases outside gene matches: 5. The CDR3 DNA follows: TGTGCCAGCCGGACAGGGGTTAATCAGCCCCAGCATTTT. Translating gives CASRTGVNQPQHF.

This clone showed up just once. CDR3 loop: CASSPRTGKETQYF. CDR3 DNA: TGTGCCAGCAGTCCGAGGACAGGGAAGGAGACCCAGTACTTC. The chain combines TRBV14 with TRBJ2-5; 8 nucleotides agree with TRBD1. The V gene end was trimmed by 6 bases and the J gene end by 5 bases; junction bases not matched to a gene: 8. The CDR3 is 14 residues long. Germline V gene sequence: CDR1 SGHDN, CDR2 FVKESK.

The table lists this clone with a few counts. The genes are TRBV6-5 and TRBJ1-2; D remains ambiguous. This CDR3 spans 14 amino acids. Trimming shortened V by 3 bases and J by 2 bases, and 10 bases separated the two germline ends. From germline, CDR1 is MNHEY and CDR2 SVGAGI. The CDR3 DNA reads as TGTGCCAGCAGTTATCGAGAGCTGAACTATGGCTACACCTTC. Encoded protein: CASSYRELNYGYTF.

This clone was detected a few times. The rearrangement uses TRBV30 and TRBJ2-2; possibly TRBD1 for D (5 bases). Germline V gene data show CDR1 as GTSNPN and CDR2 as SVGIG (reference sequence). V was clipped by 2 bases and J by 6 bases, with 10 bases between them. The CDR3 is made up of 13 amino acids. This chain's CDR3 is CAWSWGRSGELFF. The CDR3 region has the DNA TGTGCCTGGAGTTGGGGCCGATCCGGGGAGCTGTTTTTT.

This clone was observed a handful of times. The chain links TRBV7-9 to TRBJ2-7, with D tentatively TRBD1 (5 bases). The CDR3 totals 13 residues. The ends were cut back, 1 base at V and 5 bases at J, with 9 bases in the middle. Per germline, CDR1 SEHNR and CDR2 FQNEAQ (reference sequence). The CDR3 DNA follows: TGTGCCAGCAGCTTAGTCAAGGGGCACGAGCAGTACTTC. It is translated as CASSLVKGHEQYF.

The chain uses TRBV7-3 and TRBJ2-5, with D possibly matching TRBD2 (7 bases). CDR3 length: 15 amino acids. Germline V gene data show CDR1 as SGHTA and CDR2 as FQGTGA. Trimming left V 5 bases short and J 5 bases short, with 18 bases between. The CDR3 region has the DNA TGTGCCAGCAGCGTGGGGGGGGGCCCCGGTGAGACCCAGTACTTC. Translated, it gives CASSVGGGPGETQYF.

The chain carries TRBV6-6 and TRBJ1-4, with a possible D match to TRBD1 (5 bases). Germline-derived CDR1 and CDR2 are MNHNY and SVGAGI (reference sequence). V was cut by 7 bases and J by 1 base, with 13 bases left in between. The CDR3 sequence is 15 residues long. CDR3: CASKDPGGTNEKLFF. CDR3 DNA: TGTGCCAGCAAAGACCCGGGGGGAACTAATGAAAAACTGTTTTTT.

The V call is TRBV15, the J call TRBJ1-2; a possible D gene is TRBD1 (6 bases). The CDR3 covers 14 residues. Germline-derived CDR1 and CDR2 are LNHNV and YYDKDF (reference sequence). V was clipped by 8 bases and J by 5 bases, with 18 bases between them. CDR3 residues: CATSTWDTSYGYTF. The CDR3 bases are TGTGCCACCTCAACCTGGGACACTAGTTATGGCTACACCTTC. Drawing the rest from reference TRBV15 and TRBJ1-2, the complete variable domain is DAMVIQNPRYQVTQFGKPVTLSCSQTLNHNVMYWYQQKSSQAPKLLFHYYDKDFNNEADTPDNFQSRRPNTSFCFLDIRSPGLGDTAMYLCATSTWDTSYGYTFGSGTRLTVV.

V usage is TRBV15 and J usage is TRBJ1-2; TRBD1 agrees at 8 bases. The CDR3 sequence is 14 residues long. V lost 4 bases, J lost 8 bases, and 9 bases stayed unmatched. Per the germline V gene, CDR1 is LNHNV and CDR2 is YYDKDF (reference sequence). CDR3 sequence reads: CATSTTGGREGYTF. In DNA form, the CDR3 reads TGTGCCACCAGCACAACAGGGGGGAGGGAGGGCTACACCTTC. Looking up the rest from reference TRBV15 and TRBJ1-2 gives the full variable domain: DAMVIQNPRYQVTQFGKPVTLSCSQTLNHNVMYWYQQKSSQAPKLLFHYYDKDFNNEADTPDNFQSRRPNTSFCFLDIRSPGLGDTAMYLCATSTTGGREGYTFGSGTRLTVV.

In this sample, this clone turned up a few times. This chain joins TRBV6-6 and TRBJ2-1, with D possibly TRBD2 on 7 matching bases. Germline lookup yields CDR1 MNHNY and CDR2 SVGAGI (reference sequence). V dropped 10 bases and J dropped 9 bases, with 16 bases sitting between them. The CDR3 is 12 amino acids. The CDR3 region has the DNA TGTGCCACCCGGGGGGCCGGGCGTGAGCAGTTCTTC. This codes for CATRGAGREQFF.

The chain links TRBV7-2 to TRBJ2-7, with 7 bases aligning to TRBD2. V gave up 5 bases and J gave up 11 bases; unmatched junction bases: 15. Germline CDR1 is SGHTA and CDR2 is FQGNSA. The CDR3 has 14 residues. CDR3 sequence reads: CASSPQGRGGDKYF. CDR3 DNA sequence: TGTGCCAGCAGCCCTCAAGGTCGGGGAGGGGATAAGTACTTC. The full variable domain, rest sourced from reference TRBV7-2 and TRBJ2-7, is GAGVSQSPSNKVTEKGKDVELRCDPISGHTALYWYRQSLGQGLEFLIYFQGNSAPDKSGLPSDRFSAERTGGSVSTLTIQRTQQEDSAVYLCASSPQGRGGDKYFGPGTRLTVT.

This chain joins TRBV30 and TRBJ1-1, with 7 nucleotides matching TRBD1. CDR1 and CDR2 (germline): GTSNPN, SVGIG (reference sequence). This CDR3 is 15 amino acids long. The ends lost 2 bases at V and 0 bases at J; junction bases unmatched: 6. CDR3 residues: CAWSKMGTVNTEAFF. CDR3 sequence (DNA): TGTGCCTGGAGTAAAATGGGGACAGTGAACACTGAAGCTTTCTTT. Complete variable domain (other parts from reference TRBV30 and TRBJ1-1): SQTIHQWPATLVQPVGSPLSLECTVEGTSNPNLYWYRQAAGRGLQLLFYSVGIGQISSEVPQNLSASRPQDRQFILSSKKLLLSDSGFYLCAWSKMGTVNTEAFFGQGTRLTVV.

V and J are TRBV7-9 and TRBJ1-1; 9 bases map to TRBD1. The CDR3 has 14 amino acids. Germline assignment: CDR1 SEHNR and CDR2 FQNEAQ (reference sequence). V gave up 5 bases and J gave up 7 bases; unmatched junction bases: 8. For the CDR3, the DNA is TGTGCCAGCAGCCAATTGGGACAGGGCGTTGAAGCTTTCTTT. Translating it yields CASSQLGQGVEAFF.

This clone was observed a few times. This sequence joins TRBV30 and TRBJ2-6, with a possible D match to TRBD2 (6 bases). V dropped 8 bases and J dropped 12 bases, with 14 bases sitting between them. This CDR3 has 11 residues. In germline, CDR1 is GTSNPN, CDR2 SVGIG (reference sequence). CDR3 residues: CAPGGFCVLTF. The CDR3 DNA follows: TGTGCCCCCGGGGGATTTTGCGTCCTGACTTTC.

The chain recombines TRBV19 with TRBJ1-1, with D possibly matching TRBD1 (6 bases). This CDR3 region has 14 residues. Trimming stripped 3 bases from V and 4 bases from J, with 12 bases between. The germline gives CDR1 LNHDA, CDR2 SQIVND (reference sequence). CDR3 loop: CASSMQGPVTEAFF. In DNA, the CDR3 is TGTGCCAGTAGTATGCAGGGGCCCGTCACTGAAGCTTTCTTT.

V gene TRBV19 combines with J gene TRBJ1-5; D unresolved. Germline V gene data show CDR1 as LNHDA and CDR2 as SQIVND (reference sequence). Trimming shortened V by 0 bases and J by 2 bases, and 8 bases separated the two germline ends. The CDR3 runs to 15 residues. This CDR3 is CASSIDSRGNQPQHF. In nucleotides, the CDR3 is TGTGCCAGTAGTATAGATAGTCGGGGCAATCAGCCCCAGCATTTT.

In this sample, this clone turned up once. The chain has TRBV5-1 and TRBJ2-1; TRBD2 matches at 9 bases. Germline V CDR1 and CDR2: SGHRS, YFSETQ. V shed 5 bases and J 4 bases; nucleotides not matched to a gene: 7. The length of the CDR3 is 15 residues. CDR3 loop: CASRSGLASYNEQFF. The DNA for the CDR3 is TGCGCCAGCAGATCAGGACTAGCGTCGTACAATGAGCAGTTCTTC.

This chain uses TRBV19 with TRBJ1-6; weak D call: TRBD1 (6 bases). Germline V gives CDR1 LNHDA, CDR2 SQIVND (reference sequence). Trimming stripped 4 bases from V and 6 bases from J, with 16 bases between. The CDR3 totals 16 residues. CDR3: CASSRIGGQINSPLHF. The CDR3 DNA is TGTGCCAGTAGTAGAATCGGGGGGCAAATTAATTCACCCCTCCACTTT.

The J gene is TRBJ1-1, the V gene TRBV6-6, with TRBD1 identical over 10 bases. V shed 3 bases, J shed 4 bases, and the junction held 5 bases outside the gene matches. CDR3 length: 15 amino acids. Germline V lookup: CDR1 MNHNY, CDR2 SVGAGI (reference sequence). CDR3 protein: CASSYPGTGVTEAFF. DNA of the CDR3: TGTGCCAGCAGTTATCCCGGGACAGGGGTCACTGAAGCTTTCTTT.

The chain carries TRBV7-9 and TRBJ1-4, with D possibly being TRBD1 (6 bases). Germline V gene lookup returns CDR1 SEHNR and CDR2 FQNEAQ (reference sequence). The CDR3 covers 13 residues. Trimming cost V 5 bases and J 8 bases, with 12 bases left between them. CDR3 in DNA: TGTGCCAGCAGCATACAGGGTAGAGAAAAACTGTTTTTT. Its protein is CASSIQGREKLFF.

The V and J genes are TRBV27 and TRBJ2-7; D is possibly TRBD2 (7 bases). Germline V gene sequence: CDR1 MNHEY, CDR2 SMNVEV (reference sequence). V was shortened by 8 bases and J by 7 bases, with 15 bases between the two germline ends. CDR3 length: 12 amino acids. This CDR3 reads CASLGAGGEQYF. CDR3 DNA: TGTGCCAGCCTGGGGGCCGGGGGGGAGCAGTACTTC.

The CDR3 nucleotides read TGTGCCAGCTCTAACAGCATGAACACTGAAGCTTTCTTT. Its translation is CASSNSMNTEAFF. The chain employs TRBV14 and TRBJ1-1; unclear D gene. The germline gives CDR1 SGHDN, CDR2 FVKESK. CDR3 size: 13 residues. V lost 8 bases and J lost 0, with 10 bases in between.

This chain links TRBV7-2 with TRBJ1-6; 7 positions agree with TRBD1. Germline assignment: CDR1 SGHTA and CDR2 FQGNSA. With V trimmed by 4 bases and J by 13 bases, 19 bases remained unmatched. The CDR3 totals 17 residues. Here the CDR3 reads CASSSPPGQPLTYPLHF. Written as DNA, the CDR3 is TGTGCCAGCAGCTCCCCCCCGGGACAGCCCCTGACGTATCCCCTCCACTTT.